These 3 T cell receptor beta chains came from one sample sequenced in a study of T cells in Graves' hyperthyroidism and ophthalmopathy. From RNA transcripts, TCR beta CDR3 regions were amplified. Researchers ran a first-round RT-PCR on the TCR CDR3 using the HTBI primer set. From the multiplex PCR reads, TCRdb called clonotypes with MiXCR, one entry per CDR3 protein. The repertoire holds some 180,000 distinct CDR3 sequences, with 17% as singletons. The sequencing sample was made of blood. Receptors originate from a woman aged 45-65 years with Graves' hyperthyroidism.

This clonotype was found many times. The chain combines TRBV2 with TRBJ2-7; D is perhaps TRBD1 or TRBD2 (5 bases each). The CDR3 runs to 14 residues. The ends were cut back, 7 bases at V and 7 bases at J, with 20 bases in the middle. Looked up from germline, CDR1 is SNHLY and CDR2 is FYNNEI. DNA of the CDR3: TGTGCCAGCACTGGGACCGGAGGCGTAGGAGAGCAGTACTTC. This translates into CASTGTGGVGEQYF.

This clonotype was detected ten times or more. The DNA of the CDR3 is TGTGCCAGCAGCCAGGACAGGCGCCTAGCCTACGAGCAGTACTTC. As protein: CASSQDRRLAYEQYF. The chain carries TRBV11-2 and TRBJ2-7, with 7 bases matching TRBD1. The CDR3 is made up of 15 amino acids. CDR1 SGHAT and CDR2 FQNNGV come from the germline V gene. V trimming: 5 bases; J trimming: 2 bases; junction bases outside the gene matches: 9.

This clonotype appeared once. This CDR3 is CASSLDHTPDTQYF. The CDR3 DNA follows: TGTGCCAGCAGCTTAGATCATACCCCAGATACGCAGTATTTT. The genes are TRBV11-2 and TRBJ2-3; D is uncertain. This CDR3 spans 14 amino acids. Germline V lookup: CDR1 SGHAT, CDR2 FQNNGV. The germline V and J ends were trimmed by 0 bases and 4 bases, with 8 bases remaining between them. Full variable domain (outside the CDR3, taken from reference TRBV11-2 and TRBJ2-3): EAGVAQSPRYKIIEKRQSVAFWCNPISGHATLYWYQQILGQGPKLLIQFQNNGVVDDSQLPKDRFSAERLKGVDSTLKIQPAKLEDSAVYLCASSLDHTPDTQYFGPGTRLTVL.